Presented here are 6 T cell receptor beta chains from one specimen sequenced in a study of cytomegalovirus exposure and HLA in healthy donors. The PCR used 60 Vbeta and 13 Jbeta primers. Only in-frame clones appear in the TCRdb table, and some are missing; sequencing was by immunoSEQ multiplex PCR. The sample holds about 160,000 clones; about 80% are singletons and the top ten take 1%. The sample taken for sequencing was PBMCs. The receptors originated from a woman aged 40-49 years in good health and CMV-seronegative.

The chain joins TRBV6-1 to TRBJ1-5, with a tentative D call TRBD1 (6 bases). The germline V gene has CDR1 MNHNS and CDR2 SASEGT. Trimming cost V 6 bases and J 11 bases, with 23 bases left between them. The length of the CDR3 is 15 residues. The DNA for the CDR3 is TGTGCCAGCAGCGCAGGGACGGCGAGGAAGGGGGCCCAGCATTTT. It is translated as CASSAGTARKGAQHF.

V usage is TRBV18 and J usage is TRBJ1-1; D is perhaps TRBD1 (6 bases). Between the trimmed V and J ends, which lost 0 bases and 6 bases, there was a span of 11 bases. The CDR3 sequence is 14 residues long. Germline V gene sequence: CDR1 KGHSH, CDR2 LQKENI. The CDR3 protein is CASSPPQGMAEAFF. CDR3 sequence (DNA): TGTGCCAGCTCACCACCGCAGGGGATGGCTGAAGCTTTCTTT. Full variable domain (rest looked up from reference TRBV18 and TRBJ1-1): NAGVMQNPRHLVRRRGQEARLRCSPMKGHSHVYWYRQLPEEGLKFMVYLQKENIIDESGMPKERFSAEFPKEGPSILRIQQVVRGDSAAYFCASSPPQGMAEAFFGQGTRLTVV.

The rearrangement joins TRBV5-1 to TRBJ2-5; 11 nucleotides agree with TRBD2. The trim removed 4 bases at V and 3 bases at J, leaving 5 bases unmatched. The CDR3 sequence is 15 residues long. The germline CDR1 and CDR2 sequences are SGHRS and YFSETQ. This CDR3 reads CASSLGTSGKETQYF. DNA of the CDR3: TGCGCCAGCAGCCTTGGGACTAGCGGTAAAGAGACCCAGTACTTC. Variable domain in full (rest from reference TRBV5-1 and TRBJ2-5): KAGVTQTPRYLIKTRGQQVTLSCSPISGHRSVSWYQQTPGQGLQFLFEYFSETQRNKGNFPGRFSGRQFSNSRSEMNVSTLELGDSALYLCASSLGTSGKETQYFGPGTRLLVL.

This clone was detected once. This chain links TRBV30 with TRBJ1-4; 8 positions match TRBD1. Germline CDR1 and CDR2: GTSNPN and SVGIG (reference sequence). V lost 3 bases, J lost 7 bases, and 7 bases stayed unmatched. This CDR3 contains 14 residues. The CDR3, as DNA: TGTGCCTGGAGCGCCGGACAGGGCGGTGAAAAACTGTTTTTT. This codes for CAWSAGQGGEKLFF.

CDR3 DNA: TGTGCCGGTAGGACTAGCGGGGCGGAGACCCAGTACTTC. Translating it yields CAGRTSGAETQYF. This rearrangement joins TRBV2 to TRBJ2-5; TRBD2 matches 12 bases. Trimming cost V 11 bases and J 5 bases; bases outside gene matches: 6. The CDR3 sequence is 13 residues long. Germline-derived CDR1 and CDR2 are SNHLY and FYNNEI.

The chain couples TRBV6-6 to TRBJ1-5; D perhaps matches TRBD1 (5 bases). Germline V gives CDR1 MNHNY, CDR2 SVGAGI (reference sequence). Trimming pared 2 bases from V and 4 bases from J, leaving 12 bases between. This CDR3 spans 15 amino acids. The CDR3: CASSYGGVENQPQHF. CDR3 DNA: TGTGCCAGCAGTTACGGGGGGGTCGAAAATCAGCCCCAGCATTTT.